This paragraph covers one T cell receptor beta chain sequence. Some clones are missing from TCRdb's copy, which holds only in-frame ones; the method was immunoSEQ multiplex PCR. Seen here are over 90,000 clones, 92% observed once, and the top ten hold 0.9% to 0.95%. These data are taken from a study of T cell changes during pregnancy in multiple sclerosis. Looked up from germline, CDR1 is SGHRS and CDR2 is YFSETQ. The germline V and J ends were trimmed by 0 bases and 7 bases, with 10 bases remaining between them. CDR3 length: 14 residues. This TCR came from a female donor with multiple sclerosis, enrolled in a pregnancy study. Sequencing used peripheral blood, obtained after pregnancy. The chain employs TRBV5-1 and TRBJ1-4; a possible D gene is TRBD1 (6 bases). CDR3 sequence: CASSLDRVVEKLFF. The CDR3 DNA reads TGCGCCAGCAGCTTGGACAGGGTGGTTGAAAAACTGTTTTTT.